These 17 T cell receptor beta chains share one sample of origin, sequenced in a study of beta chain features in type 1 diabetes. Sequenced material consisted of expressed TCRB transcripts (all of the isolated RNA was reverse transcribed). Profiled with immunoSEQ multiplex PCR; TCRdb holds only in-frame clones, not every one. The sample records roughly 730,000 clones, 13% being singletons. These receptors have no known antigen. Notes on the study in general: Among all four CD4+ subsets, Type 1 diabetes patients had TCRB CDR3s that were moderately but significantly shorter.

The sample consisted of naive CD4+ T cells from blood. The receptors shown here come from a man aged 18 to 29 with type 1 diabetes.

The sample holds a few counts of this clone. Written as DNA, the CDR3 is TGTGCCAGCAGTTACTCGAGCGGGGGGCTCACAGATACGCAGTATTTT. This encodes CASSYSSGGLTDTQYF. The V and J genes are TRBV6-5 and TRBJ2-3, with TRBD2 matching 9 bases. After removal of 0 bases from V and 2 bases from J, the junction contained 3 bases not matched to a gene. Germline CDR1 and CDR2: MNHEY and SVGAGI. The CDR3 extends over 16 amino acids.

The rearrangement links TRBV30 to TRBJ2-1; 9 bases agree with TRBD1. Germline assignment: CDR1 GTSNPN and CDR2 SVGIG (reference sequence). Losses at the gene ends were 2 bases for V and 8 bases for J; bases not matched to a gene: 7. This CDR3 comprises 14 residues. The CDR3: CAWSMGTGFHEQFF. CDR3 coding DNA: TGTGCCTGGAGTATGGGGACAGGGTTTCATGAGCAGTTCTTC.

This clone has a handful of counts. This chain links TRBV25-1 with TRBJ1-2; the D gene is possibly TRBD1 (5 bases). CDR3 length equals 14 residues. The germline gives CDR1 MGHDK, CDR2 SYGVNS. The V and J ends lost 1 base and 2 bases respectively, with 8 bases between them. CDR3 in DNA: TGTGCCAGCAGTGAATCGACAGTCAACTATGGCTACACCTTC. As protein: CASSESTVNYGYTF.

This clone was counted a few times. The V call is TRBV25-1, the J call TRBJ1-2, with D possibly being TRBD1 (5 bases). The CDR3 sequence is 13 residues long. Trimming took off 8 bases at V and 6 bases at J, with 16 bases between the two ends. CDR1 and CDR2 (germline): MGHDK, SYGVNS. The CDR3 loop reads CASGQGYEDGYTF. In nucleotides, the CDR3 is TGTGCCAGCGGACAAGGGTATGAGGATGGCTACACCTTC.

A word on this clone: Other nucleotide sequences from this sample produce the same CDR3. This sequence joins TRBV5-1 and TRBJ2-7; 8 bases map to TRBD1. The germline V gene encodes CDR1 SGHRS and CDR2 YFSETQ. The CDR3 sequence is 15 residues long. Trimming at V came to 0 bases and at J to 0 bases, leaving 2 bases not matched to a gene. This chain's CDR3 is CASSLEGTGSYEQYF. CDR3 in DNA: TGCGCCAGCAGCTTGGAAGGGACAGGCTCCTACGAGCAGTACTTC.

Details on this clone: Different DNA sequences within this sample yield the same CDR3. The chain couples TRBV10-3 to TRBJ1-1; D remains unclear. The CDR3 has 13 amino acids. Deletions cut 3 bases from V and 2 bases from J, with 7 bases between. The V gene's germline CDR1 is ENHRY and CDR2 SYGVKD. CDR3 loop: CAISERENTEAFF. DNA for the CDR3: TGTGCCATCAGTGAAAGGGAAAACACTGAAGCTTTCTTT.

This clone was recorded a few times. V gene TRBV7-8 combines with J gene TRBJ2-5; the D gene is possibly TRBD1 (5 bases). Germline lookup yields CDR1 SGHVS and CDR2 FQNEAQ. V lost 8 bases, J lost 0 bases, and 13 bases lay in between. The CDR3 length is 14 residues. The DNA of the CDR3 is TGTGCCAGCTCCCTTGGGGCCTACCAAGAGACCCAGTACTTC. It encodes CASSLGAYQETQYF.

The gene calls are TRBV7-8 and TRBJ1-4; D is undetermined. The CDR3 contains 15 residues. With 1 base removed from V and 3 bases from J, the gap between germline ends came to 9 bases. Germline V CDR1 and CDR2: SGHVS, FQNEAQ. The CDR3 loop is CASSLGPRANEKLFF. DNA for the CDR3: TGTGCCAGCAGCTTAGGGCCTCGGGCTAATGAAAAACTGTTTTTT.

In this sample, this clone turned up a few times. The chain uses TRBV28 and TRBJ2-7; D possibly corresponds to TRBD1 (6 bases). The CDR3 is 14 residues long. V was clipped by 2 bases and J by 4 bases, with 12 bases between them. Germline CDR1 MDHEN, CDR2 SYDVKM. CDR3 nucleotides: TGTGCCAGCAGTTTACAGGACAGCTTTTACGAGCAGTACTTC. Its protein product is CASSLQDSFYEQYF.

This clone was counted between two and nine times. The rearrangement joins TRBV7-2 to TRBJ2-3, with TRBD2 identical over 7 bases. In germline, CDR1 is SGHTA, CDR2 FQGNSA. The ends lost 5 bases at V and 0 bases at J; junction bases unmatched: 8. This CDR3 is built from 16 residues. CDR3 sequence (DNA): TGTGCCAGCAGCCCCCGCCGGGGGGTGAGCACAGATACGCAGTATTTT. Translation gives CASSPRRGVSTDTQYF.

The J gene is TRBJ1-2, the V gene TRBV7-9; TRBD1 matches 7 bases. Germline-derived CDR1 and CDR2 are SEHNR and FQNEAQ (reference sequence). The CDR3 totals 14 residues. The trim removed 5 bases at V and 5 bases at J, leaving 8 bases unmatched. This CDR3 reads CASSLTGTVYGYTF. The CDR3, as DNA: TGTGCCAGCAGCCTGACAGGGACAGTTTATGGCTACACCTTC.

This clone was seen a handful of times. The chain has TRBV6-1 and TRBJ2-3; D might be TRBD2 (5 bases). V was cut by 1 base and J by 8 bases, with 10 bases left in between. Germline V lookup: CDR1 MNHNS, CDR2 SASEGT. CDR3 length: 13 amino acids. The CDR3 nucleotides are TGTGCCAGCAGTGAAGGGACTCCGGGTACGCAGTATTTT. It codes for CASSEGTPGTQYF.

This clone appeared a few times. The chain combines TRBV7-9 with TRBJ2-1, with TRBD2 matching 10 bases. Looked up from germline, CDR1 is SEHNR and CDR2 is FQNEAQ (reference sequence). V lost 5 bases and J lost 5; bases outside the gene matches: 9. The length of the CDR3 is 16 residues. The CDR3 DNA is TGTGCCAGCAGCGTATCTAGCGGGGGAGTAAACAATGAGCAGTTCTTC. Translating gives CASSVSSGGVNNEQFF.

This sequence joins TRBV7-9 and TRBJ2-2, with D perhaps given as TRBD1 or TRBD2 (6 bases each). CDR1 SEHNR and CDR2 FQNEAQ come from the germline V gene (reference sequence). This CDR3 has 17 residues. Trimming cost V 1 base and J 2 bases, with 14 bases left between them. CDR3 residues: CASSLVGGGTNTGELFF. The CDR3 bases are TGTGCCAGCAGCTTAGTCGGAGGGGGGACCAACACCGGGGAGCTGTTTTTT.

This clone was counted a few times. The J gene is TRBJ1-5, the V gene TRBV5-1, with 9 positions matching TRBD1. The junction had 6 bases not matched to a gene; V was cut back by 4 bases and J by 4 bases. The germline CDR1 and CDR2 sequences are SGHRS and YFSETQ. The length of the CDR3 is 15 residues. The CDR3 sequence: CASSRTGDGNQPQHF. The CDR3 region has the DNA TGCGCCAGCAGCAGGACAGGGGATGGAAATCAGCCCCAGCATTTT.

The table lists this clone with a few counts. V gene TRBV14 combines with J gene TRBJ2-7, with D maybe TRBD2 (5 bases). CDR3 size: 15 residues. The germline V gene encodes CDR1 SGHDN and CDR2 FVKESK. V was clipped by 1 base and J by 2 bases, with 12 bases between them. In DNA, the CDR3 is TGTGCCAGCAGCCAAGTGGCCGCGAGGGCCTACGAGCAGTACTTC. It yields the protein CASSQVAARAYEQYF.

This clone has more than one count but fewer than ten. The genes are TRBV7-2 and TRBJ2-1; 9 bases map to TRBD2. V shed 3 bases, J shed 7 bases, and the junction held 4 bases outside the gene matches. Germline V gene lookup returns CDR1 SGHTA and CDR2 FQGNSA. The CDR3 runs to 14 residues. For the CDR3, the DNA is TGTGCCAGCAGCTTGGCGGGGGGGTCAAATGAGCAGTTCTTC. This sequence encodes CASSLAGGSNEQFF.